Sequencing of this T cell receptor beta chain was carried out in a study of T-cell reconstitution after alpha-beta-depleted transplantation in children. The CDR3 length is 16 residues. Germline V gives CDR1 MNHNS, CDR2 SASEGT. V was shortened by 5 bases and J by 1 base, with 16 bases between the two germline ends. Unique molecular identifiers were incorporated when the TCRbeta library was constructed. TCRdb reanalysed the PCR reads using MiXCR and keeps one entry per CDR3 protein. The sample records 380,000 or so distinct CDR3 sequences, about 14% being singletons. This clonotype was seen repeatedly, ten times or more.

V is TRBV6-1 and J is TRBJ2-3; the D gene is possibly TRBD2 (5 bases). The receptor was isolated from a human donor who donated a stem cell graft to a child with Fanconi anemia. This specimen consisted of PBMCs, obtained from the stem cell graft. The CDR3 loop reads CASSRSTGIRTDTQYF. The CDR3 region has the DNA TGTGCCAGCAGTCGTTCTACCGGGATACGCACAGATACGCAGTATTTT.